Below are 8 T cell receptor beta chains sequenced from a single sample in a study of molecular identifiers for immune sequencing clone quantification. TCRdb called the PCR reads again in MiXCR, with one record for every CDR3 protein. The sample carries 460,000 or so distinct CDR3 sequences, roughly 26% recorded once. The sequenced sample was naive CD8+ T cells from blood, with Jurkat cell RNA spiked in. Subset in this sample: FACS-sorted CD8+CD4-CCR7+CD45RA+ naive T cells. These receptors came from a human donor in good health. Some libraries in this study had Jurkat cell RNA spiked in.

This clonotype was counted a few times. This chain joins TRBV7-6 and TRBJ2-5, with D perhaps matching TRBD1 or TRBD2 (5 bases each). V gave up 5 bases and J gave up 5 bases, with 21 bases separating them. Germline loops: CDR1 SGHVS, CDR2 FNYEAQ. The CDR3 totals 16 residues. The CDR3 DNA sequence: TGTGCCAGCAGCCCGGGGAACAGGTATCCGCCCGAGACCCAGTACTTC. Protein sequence: CASSPGNRYPPETQYF.

This clonotype has at least ten counts. The chain recombines TRBV29-1 with TRBJ2-7; D remains unclear. The CDR3 sequence is 14 residues long. Per the germline V gene, CDR1 is SQVTM and CDR2 is ANQGSEA. Trimming left V 0 bases short and J 7 bases short, with 16 bases between. This chain's CDR3 is CSVEDSSTAWEQYF. DNA of the CDR3: TGCAGCGTTGAAGATAGCTCCACGGCTTGGGAGCAGTACTTC.

The J gene is TRBJ2-1, the V gene TRBV12-3 or TRBV12-4; TRBD2 matches 12 bases. With 5 bases clipped from V and 5 bases from J, the junction kept 4 bases outside the gene matches. The CDR3 has 15 residues. CDR3 sequence (DNA): TGTGCCAGCAGTCCGCGACTAGCGGGGGACAATGAGCAGTTCTTC. Translation gives CASSPRLAGDNEQFF.

This clonotype was seen at least ten times. This chain uses TRBV7-9 with TRBJ1-6; a possible D gene is TRBD1 (6 bases). This CDR3 contains 15 residues. V was pared by 4 bases and J by 9 bases, with 16 bases between. Germline V gene lookup returns CDR1 SEHNR and CDR2 FQNEAQ (reference sequence). The chain's CDR3 is CASSSLIGGASPLHF. The CDR3 region has the DNA TGTGCCAGCAGCTCCCTGATCGGGGGGGCTTCACCCCTCCACTTT. Using reference TRBV7-9 and TRBJ1-6 for the parts outside the CDR3, the full variable domain is DTGVSQNPRHKITKRGQNVTFRCDPISEHNRLYWYRQTLGQGPEFLTYFQNEAQLEKSRLLSDRFSAERPKGSFSTLEIQRTEQGDSAMYLCASSSLIGGASPLHFGNGTRLTVT.

This clonotype appeared a few times. The V call is TRBV6-2 or TRBV6-3, the J call TRBJ2-7; D is possibly TRBD1 (6 bases). The germline CDR1 and CDR2 sequences are MNHEY and SVGEGT. The CDR3 runs to 12 residues. Trimming left V 7 bases short and J 3 bases short, with 10 bases between. The CDR3 region has the DNA TGTGCCAGCACTACAGGGAGCTACGAGCAGTACTTC. This encodes CASTTGSYEQYF.

This clonotype came up a few times. The V call is TRBV10-2, the J call TRBJ2-7, with D possibly being TRBD1 (6 bases). The CDR3 covers 10 residues. Germline-derived CDR1 and CDR2 are WSHSY and SAAADI. V shed 8 bases and J shed 6 bases, with 8 bases lying between them. This CDR3 reads CASGGPEQYF. The CDR3 region has the DNA TGCGCCAGCGGGGGCCCCGAGCAGTACTTC.

This clonotype was observed a few times. The chain links TRBV6-4 to TRBJ2-2, with 7 bases lining up with TRBD2. The ends lost 3 bases at V and 3 bases at J; junction bases unmatched: 16. The CDR3 has 19 amino acids. Germline-derived CDR1 and CDR2 are MRHNA and SNTAGT. The CDR3 bases are TGTGCCAGCAGTGAAGTGTGGGGCGGCGCGGGAGTGGACACCGGGGAGCTGTTTTTT. Protein: CASSEVWGGAGVDTGELFF.

This clonotype showed up just a few times. The V gene is TRBV18, the J gene TRBJ2-1; 9 nucleotides match TRBD2. Germline V CDR1 and CDR2: KGHSH, LQKENI. This CDR3 comprises 17 residues. J was trimmed by 1 base and V by 4 bases; bases with no gene match: 8. CDR3 coding DNA: TGTGCCAGCTCACTTCGCGGGGGGGAGTTTTCCTACAATGAGCAGTTCTTC. Residues: CASSLRGGEFSYNEQFF.